What follows describes a single T cell receptor (beta chain). This record belongs to a study of blood T cell repertoires in COVID-19. Study information: Samples representing acute and convalescent COVID-19 were sourced from the United States, Italy and Spain.

Adults between about 18 and 89 years of age took part from 24 US areas. Participant-given clinical history determined each cohort assignment. Trimming shortened V by 1 base and J by 5 bases, and 12 bases separated the two germline ends. This CDR3 spans 14 amino acids. CDR1 and CDR2 from the germline V gene are KGHSH and LQKENI. Profiling relied on immunoSEQ multiplex PCR, and the TCRdb table lists in-frame clones only, not all of them. The sample consists of 300,000 to 400,000 clones, 88% of them appearing once. The sample was PBMCs or T cells enriched from blood (not recorded which). This sequence was found in a woman between 18 and 30 years old who had recovered from COVID-19. V is TRBV18 and J is TRBJ2-7, with a possible D match to TRBD2 (5 bases). The CDR3 loop reads CASSPQGTGDEQYF. The CDR3 DNA is TGTGCCAGCTCACCACAGGGCACCGGGGACGAGCAGTACTTC.